The text below deals with one TCR beta chain. The target of this receptor is not known. The limits of the CDR3 on the DNA are not certain, so only TCRdb's listed CDR3 is given. Sequences SSHAT (CDR1) and FNYEAQ (CDR2) are obtained from the germline V gene (reference sequence). Inclusive of the bounding cysteine and phenylalanine, the CDR3 is 14 residues long. The sample is drawn from a study of blood T cells in healthy people across ages (dated by TCRdb to the mid-2010s). In terms of the full investigation: In model experiments, template switching captured about one uniquely barcoded TCR beta cDNA molecule for every two T cells. To track age-related changes in TCR beta repertoire diversity, the study relied on deep sequencing normalized with unique cDNA molecular identifiers. Donors were grouped into four age groups: young (average roughly 15 years), middle-aged (39), aged (about 60) and long-lived (about 90). To avoid experimental bias, donors of different ages were spread randomly across the sequencing lanes. The study analyzed two additional independent replicas of 1 million unique cDNA reads from the same blood draw for two donors, one aged 18 to 30 and one aged 80 or older.

Study-wide conclusions, independent of this receptor: The percentage of naive T cells measured by flow cytometry correlated strongly with observed TCR beta diversity. Estimates of total diversity based on one million sequenced T cells were considered lower bounds and underestimates. Conclusive comparison of naive and antigen-experienced compartments was prevented by the profiling of bulk unsorted PBMCs. Because the CMV infection status of the donors was unknown, age-related changes in expanded clonotypes may potentially have been confounded. Observed TCR beta diversity per million T cells fell roughly linearly with age, and a significant reduction was already apparent by age about 36. Compared with the aged group, more naive CD4+ T cells, fewer expanded clones and increased TCR diversity were shown by the long-lived group, suggesting age selection.

The library came from 5' RACE. Sequencing instrument: Illumina HiSeq 2500. The second PCR ran for roughly 7 to 11 cycles and used a J-beta primer mix along with a sample-barcoded 5' primer. A template-switch 5' adaptor carrying 12 random nucleotides introduced a unique molecular identifier onto each TCR beta cDNA molecule. Each sample yielded at least 3 million CDR3-containing paired-end reads. All of the RNA was converted into first-strand cDNA using the Mint cDNA synthesis kit, with a TRBC-specific oligonucleotide serving as the primer. Following uracil-DNA glycosylase treatment, all cDNA underwent a first 18-cycle PCR with the universal primers M1SS and BC2_uni_R. Turning to the authors' computational methods: Each sample was normalized by randomly selecting 1 million high-quality reads, each carrying a distinct molecular identifier. Reads with shared molecular identifiers were discarded instead of being binned into consensus sequences. MiTCR, run with a Q25 quality threshold and the strictest error-elimination algorithm, handled CDR3 identification, clonotype clustering and error correction. A nonparametric unseen species model with Euler transformation was used to estimate lower-bound total TCR beta diversity. TCRdb reprocessed the public reads (quality trimming at Q25 with fastp, clone calling with MiXCR) and kept in-frame beta chains. Each entry merges the rows of one CDR3 protein and shows their most common DNA and genes. TCRdb, not the authors, supplied the V and J calls. For this sample the table gives around 1,600,000 distinct CDR3 sequences, of which 42% were detected only once. About 4.1% of the sample rests with the top ten.

The donors were 40 or so Caucasian individuals from Russia, aged 6 to 90 years, who were systemically healthy. Each donor gave approximately 9.3 milliliters of peripheral blood, collected into EDTA-treated Vacutainer tubes. PBMCs were isolated by Ficoll-Paque density-gradient centrifugation, with at least 6 million obtained per sample. Total RNA, at least 6 micrograms per sample, was extracted from PBMCs with Trizol reagent. The percentages of naive CD45RAhigh/CD27high T cells were determined by flow cytometry on a PBMC aliquot from every donor. What was sequenced was blood. Recombination linked TRBV7-7 to TRBJ2-1. This receptor was taken from a woman aged 18-30 years in good health. CDR3 loop: CASSLAYGCNEQFF.